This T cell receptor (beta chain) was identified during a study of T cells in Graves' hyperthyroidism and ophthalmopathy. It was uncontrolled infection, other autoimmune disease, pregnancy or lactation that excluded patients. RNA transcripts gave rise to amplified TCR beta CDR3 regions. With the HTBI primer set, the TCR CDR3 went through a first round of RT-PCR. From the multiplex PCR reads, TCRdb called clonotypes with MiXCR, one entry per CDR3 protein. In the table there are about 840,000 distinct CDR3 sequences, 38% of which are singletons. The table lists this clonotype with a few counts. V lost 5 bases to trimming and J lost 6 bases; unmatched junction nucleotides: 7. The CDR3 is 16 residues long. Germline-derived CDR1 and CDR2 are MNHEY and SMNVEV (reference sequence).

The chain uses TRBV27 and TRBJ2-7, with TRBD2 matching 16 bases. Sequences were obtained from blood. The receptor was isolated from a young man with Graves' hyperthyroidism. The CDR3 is CASSREGLAGGPEQYF. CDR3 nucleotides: TGTGCCAGCAGTCGTGAGGGACTAGCGGGAGGGCCCGAGCAGTACTTC.